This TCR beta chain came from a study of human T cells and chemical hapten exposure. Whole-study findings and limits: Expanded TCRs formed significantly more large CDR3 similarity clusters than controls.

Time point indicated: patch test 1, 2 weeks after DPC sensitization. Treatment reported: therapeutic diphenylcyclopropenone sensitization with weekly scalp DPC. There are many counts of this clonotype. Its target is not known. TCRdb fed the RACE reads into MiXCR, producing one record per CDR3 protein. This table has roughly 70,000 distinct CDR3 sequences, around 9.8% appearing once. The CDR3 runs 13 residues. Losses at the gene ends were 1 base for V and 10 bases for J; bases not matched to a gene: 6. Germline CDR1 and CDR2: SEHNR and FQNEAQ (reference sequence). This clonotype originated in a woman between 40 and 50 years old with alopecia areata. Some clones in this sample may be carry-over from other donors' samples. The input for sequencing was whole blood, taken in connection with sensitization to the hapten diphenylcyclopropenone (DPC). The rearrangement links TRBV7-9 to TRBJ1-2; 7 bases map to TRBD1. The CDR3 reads CASSLVQGEAYTF. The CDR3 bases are TGTGCCAGCAGCTTAGTGCAGGGGGAAGCCTACACCTTC.